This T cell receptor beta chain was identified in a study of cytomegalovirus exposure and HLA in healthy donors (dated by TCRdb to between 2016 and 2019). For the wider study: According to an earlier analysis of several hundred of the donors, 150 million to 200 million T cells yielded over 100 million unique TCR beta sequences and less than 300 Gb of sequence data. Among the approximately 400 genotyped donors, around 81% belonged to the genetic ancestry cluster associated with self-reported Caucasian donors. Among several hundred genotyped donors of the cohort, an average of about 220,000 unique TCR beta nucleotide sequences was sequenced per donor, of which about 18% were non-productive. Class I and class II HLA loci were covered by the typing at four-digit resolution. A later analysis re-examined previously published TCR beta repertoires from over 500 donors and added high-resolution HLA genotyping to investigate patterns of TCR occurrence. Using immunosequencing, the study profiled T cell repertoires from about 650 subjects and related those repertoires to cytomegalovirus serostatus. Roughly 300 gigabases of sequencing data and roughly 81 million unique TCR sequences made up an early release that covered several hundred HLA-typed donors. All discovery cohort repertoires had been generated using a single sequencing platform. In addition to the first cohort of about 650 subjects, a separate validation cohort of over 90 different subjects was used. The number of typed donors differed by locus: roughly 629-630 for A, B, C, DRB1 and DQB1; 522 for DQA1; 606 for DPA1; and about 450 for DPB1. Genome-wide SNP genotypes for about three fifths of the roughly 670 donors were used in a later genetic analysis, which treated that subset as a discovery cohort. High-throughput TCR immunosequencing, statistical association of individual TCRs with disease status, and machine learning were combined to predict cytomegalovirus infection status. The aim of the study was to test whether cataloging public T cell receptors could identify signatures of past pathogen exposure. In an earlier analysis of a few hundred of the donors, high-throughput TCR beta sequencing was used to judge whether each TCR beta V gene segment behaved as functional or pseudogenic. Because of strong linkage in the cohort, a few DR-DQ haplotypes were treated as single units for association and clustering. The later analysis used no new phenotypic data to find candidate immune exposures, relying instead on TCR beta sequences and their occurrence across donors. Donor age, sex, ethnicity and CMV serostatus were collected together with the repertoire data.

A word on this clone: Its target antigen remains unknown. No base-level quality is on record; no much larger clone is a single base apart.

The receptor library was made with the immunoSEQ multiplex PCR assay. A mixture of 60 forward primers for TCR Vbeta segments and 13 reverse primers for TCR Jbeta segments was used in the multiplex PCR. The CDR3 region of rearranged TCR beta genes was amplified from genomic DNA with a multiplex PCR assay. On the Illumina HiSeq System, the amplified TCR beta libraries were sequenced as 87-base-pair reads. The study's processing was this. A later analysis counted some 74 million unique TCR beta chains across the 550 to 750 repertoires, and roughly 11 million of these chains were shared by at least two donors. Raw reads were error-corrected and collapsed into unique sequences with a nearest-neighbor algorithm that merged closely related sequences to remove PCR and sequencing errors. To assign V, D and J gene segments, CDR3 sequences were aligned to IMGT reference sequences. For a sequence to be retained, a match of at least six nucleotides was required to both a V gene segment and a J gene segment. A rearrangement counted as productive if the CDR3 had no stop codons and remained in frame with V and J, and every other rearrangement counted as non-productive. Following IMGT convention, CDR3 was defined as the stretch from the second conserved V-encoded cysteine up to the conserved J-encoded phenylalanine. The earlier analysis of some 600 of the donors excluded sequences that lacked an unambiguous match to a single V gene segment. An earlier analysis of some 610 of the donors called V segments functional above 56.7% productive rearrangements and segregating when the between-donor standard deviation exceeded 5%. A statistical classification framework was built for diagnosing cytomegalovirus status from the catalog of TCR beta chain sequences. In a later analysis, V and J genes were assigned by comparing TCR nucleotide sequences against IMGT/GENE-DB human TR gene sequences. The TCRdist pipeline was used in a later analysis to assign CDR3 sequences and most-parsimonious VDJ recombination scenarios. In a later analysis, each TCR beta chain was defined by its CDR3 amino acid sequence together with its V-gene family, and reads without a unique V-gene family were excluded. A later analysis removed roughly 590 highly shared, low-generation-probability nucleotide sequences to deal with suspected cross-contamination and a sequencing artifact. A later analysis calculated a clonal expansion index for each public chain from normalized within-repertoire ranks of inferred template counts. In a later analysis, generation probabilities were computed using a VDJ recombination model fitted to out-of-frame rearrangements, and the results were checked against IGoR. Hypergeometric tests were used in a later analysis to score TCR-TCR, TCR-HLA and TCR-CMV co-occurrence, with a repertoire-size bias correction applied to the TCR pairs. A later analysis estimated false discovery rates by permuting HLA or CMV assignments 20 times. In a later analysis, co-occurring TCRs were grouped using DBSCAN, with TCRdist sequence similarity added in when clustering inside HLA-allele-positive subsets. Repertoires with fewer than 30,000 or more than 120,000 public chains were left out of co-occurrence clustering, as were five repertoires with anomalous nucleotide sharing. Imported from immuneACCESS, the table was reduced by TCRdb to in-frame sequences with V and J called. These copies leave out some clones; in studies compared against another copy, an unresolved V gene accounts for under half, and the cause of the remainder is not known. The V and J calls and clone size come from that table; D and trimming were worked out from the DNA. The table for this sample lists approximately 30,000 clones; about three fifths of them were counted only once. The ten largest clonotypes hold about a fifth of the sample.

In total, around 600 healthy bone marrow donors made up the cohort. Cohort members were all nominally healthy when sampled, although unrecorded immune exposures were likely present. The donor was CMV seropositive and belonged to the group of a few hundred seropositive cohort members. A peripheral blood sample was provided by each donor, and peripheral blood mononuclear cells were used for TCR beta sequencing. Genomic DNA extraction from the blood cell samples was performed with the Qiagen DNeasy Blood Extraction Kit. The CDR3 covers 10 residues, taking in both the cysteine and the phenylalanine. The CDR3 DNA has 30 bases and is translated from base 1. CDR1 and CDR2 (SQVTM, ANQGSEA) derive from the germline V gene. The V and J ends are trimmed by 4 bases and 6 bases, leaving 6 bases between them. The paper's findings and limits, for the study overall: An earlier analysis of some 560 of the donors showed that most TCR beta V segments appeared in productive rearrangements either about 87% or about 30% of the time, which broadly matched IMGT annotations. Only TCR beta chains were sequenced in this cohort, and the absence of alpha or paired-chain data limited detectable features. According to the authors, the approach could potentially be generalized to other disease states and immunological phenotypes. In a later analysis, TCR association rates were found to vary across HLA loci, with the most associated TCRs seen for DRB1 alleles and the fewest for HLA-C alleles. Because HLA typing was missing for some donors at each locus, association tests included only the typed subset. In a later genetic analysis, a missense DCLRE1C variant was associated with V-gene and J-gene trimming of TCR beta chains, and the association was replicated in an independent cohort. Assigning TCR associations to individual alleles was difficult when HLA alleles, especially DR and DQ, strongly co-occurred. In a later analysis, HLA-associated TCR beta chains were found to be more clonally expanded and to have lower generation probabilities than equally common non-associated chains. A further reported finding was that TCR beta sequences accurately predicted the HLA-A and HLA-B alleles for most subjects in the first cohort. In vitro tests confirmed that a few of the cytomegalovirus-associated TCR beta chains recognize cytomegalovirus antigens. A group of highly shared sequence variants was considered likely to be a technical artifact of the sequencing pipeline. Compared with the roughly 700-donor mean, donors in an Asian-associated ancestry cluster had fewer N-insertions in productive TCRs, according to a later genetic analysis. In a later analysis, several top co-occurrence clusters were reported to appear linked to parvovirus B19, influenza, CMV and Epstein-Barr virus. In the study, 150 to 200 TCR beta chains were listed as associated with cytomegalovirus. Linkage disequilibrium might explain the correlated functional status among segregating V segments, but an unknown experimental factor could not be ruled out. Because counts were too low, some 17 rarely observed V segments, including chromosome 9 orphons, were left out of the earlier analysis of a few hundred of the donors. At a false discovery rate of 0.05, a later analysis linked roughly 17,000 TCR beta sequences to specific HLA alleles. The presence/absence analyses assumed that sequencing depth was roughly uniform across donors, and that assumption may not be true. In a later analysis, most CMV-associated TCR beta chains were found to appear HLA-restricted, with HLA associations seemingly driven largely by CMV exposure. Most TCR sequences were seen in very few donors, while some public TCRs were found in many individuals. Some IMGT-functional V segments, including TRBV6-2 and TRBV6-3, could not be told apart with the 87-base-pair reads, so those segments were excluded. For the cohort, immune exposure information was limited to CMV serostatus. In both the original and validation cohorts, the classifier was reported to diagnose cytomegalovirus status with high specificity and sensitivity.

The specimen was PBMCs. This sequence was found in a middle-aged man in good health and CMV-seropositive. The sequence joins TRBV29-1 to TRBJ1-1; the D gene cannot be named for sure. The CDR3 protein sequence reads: CSVVGPEAFF. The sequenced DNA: TGCAGCGTTGTTGGGCCTGAAGCTTTCTTT.